This T cell receptor beta chain was identified in a study of cytomegalovirus exposure and HLA in healthy donors. In germline, CDR1 is SGDLS, CDR2 YYNGEE. V was shortened by 4 bases and J by 4 bases, with 9 bases between the two germline ends. The CDR3 is 12 amino acids. With 60 Vbeta and 13 Jbeta primers, the PCR was carried out. TCRdb's table, derived via immunoSEQ multiplex PCR, lists solely in-frame clones and lacks some. This sample yields some 220,000 clones, of which approximately 90% are seen a single time; less than 1.2% belongs to the top ten. This rearrangement joins TRBV9 to TRBJ2-7; D might be TRBD1 (5 bases). The material sequenced was PBMCs. The clonotype comes from a woman aged 18-30 years in good health and CMV-seronegative. DNA for the CDR3: TGTGCCAGCAGCCTGGACACTTACGAGCAGTACTTC. It encodes CASSLDTYEQYF.